The entry below gives a single TCR beta chain sequence along with its context. Its target is unknown. The data derive from a study of shared clonotypes between healthy human individuals. About the research overall: Three CD4 naive, three CD4 memory, two CD8 naive and one CD8 memory plate were used per donor.

Study-wide results and limits: An expected dependence of interdonor clonotype sharing on sequencing depth was noted.

TCRdb keeps only in-frame clones here, not all; method: immunoSEQ multiplex PCR. The sample lists approximately 2,200,000 clones; just over 90% were seen once. Naive CD8 isolation took CD45RO-negative cells positively selected for CCR7 and excluded terminally differentiated effector memory CD45RA+ cells. Sequencing was performed on naive CD8+ T cells from PBMCs. The clonotype was recovered from a man aged 18 to 30 in good health. Some clones in this sample may be carry-over from other donors' samples.

CDR3 protein: CASTPKRRLGLAGGPPYEQYF. DNA for the CDR3: TGTGCCAGCACCCCAAAGCGGCGGTTGGGACTAGCGGGAGGGCCGCCCTACGAGCAGTACTTC. V gene TRBV28 combines with J gene TRBJ2-7; 16 bases fit TRBD2. The CDR3 runs 21 residues. With V trimmed by 7 bases and J by 2 bases, 20 bases remained unmatched. CDR1 and CDR2 from the germline V gene are MDHEN and SYDVKM.